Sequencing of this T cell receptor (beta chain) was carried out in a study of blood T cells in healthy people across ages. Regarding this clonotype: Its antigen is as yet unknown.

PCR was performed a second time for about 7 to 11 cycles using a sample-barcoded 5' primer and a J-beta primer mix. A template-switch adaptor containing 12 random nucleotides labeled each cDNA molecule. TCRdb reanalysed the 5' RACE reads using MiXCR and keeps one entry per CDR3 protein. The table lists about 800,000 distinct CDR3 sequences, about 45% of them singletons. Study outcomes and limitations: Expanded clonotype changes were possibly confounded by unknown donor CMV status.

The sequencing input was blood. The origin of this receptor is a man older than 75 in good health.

The CDR3 coding sequence is TGTGCCAGCAGTCCAAGTCGGACCCAGCGGACCCAGTACTTC. Translated, it gives CASSPSRTQRTQYF. J is TRBJ2-5 and V is TRBV6-1, with D unresolved. V gave up 5 bases and J gave up 7 bases, with 17 bases separating them. The germline V gene has CDR1 MNHNS and CDR2 SASEGT. The CDR3 covers 14 residues.